This TCR beta chain is from a study of blood T cell repertoires in COVID-19. Overall study: Samples of COVID-19 (acute and convalescent) were obtained from the United States, Italy and Spain. From T cells, B-cell-depleted T cells, or PBMCs came the material, which was cDNA or gDNA.

Germline values: CDR1 SGHVS, CDR2 FQNEAQ. With 5 bases clipped from V and 2 bases from J, the junction kept 9 bases outside the gene matches. The CDR3 is made up of 15 amino acids. As originally analysed: Counts of nucleated cells, estimated from reference gene primer amplification, were obtained. Only in-frame clones appear in the TCRdb table, and some are missing; sequencing was by immunoSEQ multiplex PCR. V, J and clone size derive from that table, while D and trimming were established from the DNA sequence. This table has tens of thousands of clones, roughly 87% appearing once. The V gene is TRBV7-8, the J gene TRBJ2-7; 7 bases agree with TRBD2. The sequencing input was peripheral blood. The source is a man aged 55 to 70 with COVID-19, enrolled during active disease. CDR3 bases: TGTGCCAGCAGCGTCGCCGGGCGGGGGACCTACGAGCAGTACTTC. It codes for CASSVAGRGTYEQYF.